These 16 T cell receptor beta chains share one sample of origin, sequenced in a study of blood T cell repertoires in COVID-19. Using immunoSEQ multiplex PCR, the repertoire was profiled, and TCRdb retains in-frame clones only, with some absent. The repertoire holds roughly 250,000 clones, with roughly 84% as singletons. The sequenced material came from peripheral blood. Receptors originate from a woman between 40 and 55 years old who had recovered from COVID-19.

The chain links TRBV7-9 to TRBJ1-5, with TRBD1 as a possible D gene (5 bases). Germline V CDR1 and CDR2: SEHNR, FQNEAQ (reference sequence). V lost 5 bases and J 5 bases, leaving 10 bases between the germline ends. The CDR3 extends over 13 amino acids. CDR3 DNA: TGTGCCAGCAGCCAGACAGACTATCAGCCCCAGCATTTT. Translation: CASSQTDYQPQHF.

The chain links TRBV5-1 to TRBJ1-2, with D unresolved. The CDR3 covers 14 residues. CDR1 and CDR2 (germline): SGHRS, YFSETQ. Between the trimmed V and J ends, which lost 1 base and 2 bases, there was a span of 9 bases. The CDR3 DNA is TGCGCCAGCAGCTTGCCAGGAAACAACTATGGCTACACCTTC. Translating gives CASSLPGNNYGYTF.

V usage is TRBV28 and J usage is TRBJ1-4, with D possibly matching TRBD1 (6 bases). The CDR3 is 15 amino acids. Germline V gives CDR1 MDHEN, CDR2 SYDVKM. Trimming cost V 5 bases and J 4 bases, with 14 bases left between them. The CDR3 loop is CASSLQGRGNEKLFF. In DNA, the CDR3 is TGTGCCAGCAGTCTCCAAGGCAGGGGTAATGAAAAACTGTTTTTT.

J is TRBJ1-1 and V is TRBV29-1; no clear D. This CDR3 comprises 12 residues. Germline CDR1 reads SQVTM; CDR2 reads ANQGSEA. Between the trimmed V and J ends, which lost 4 bases and 3 bases, there was a span of 9 bases. The CDR3, as DNA: TGCAGCGTTGCTCGGCAGGACACTGAAGCTTTCTTT. It yields the protein CSVARQDTEAFF.

DNA of the CDR3: TGCAGTGCTAGCCTTGGAAACACCATATATTTT. Its translation: CSASLGNTIYF. V usage is TRBV20-1 and J usage is TRBJ1-3; D not certain. The CDR3 extends over 11 amino acids. In germline, CDR1 is DFQATT, CDR2 SNEGSKA (reference sequence). V gave up 3 bases and J gave up 3 bases, with 3 bases separating them.

The V and J genes are TRBV10-3 and TRBJ1-2; 7 bases match TRBD1. The CDR3 length is 14 residues. CDR1 and CDR2 (germline): ENHRY, SYGVKD. The ends lost 3 bases at V and 6 bases at J; junction bases unmatched: 7. For the CDR3, the DNA is TGTGCCATCAGTGAAGACAGGGTATTACATGGCTACACCTTC. Amino acid sequence: CAISEDRVLHGYTF.

The genes are TRBV29-1 and TRBJ1-5, with a possible D match to TRBD1 (5 bases). This CDR3 is built from 14 residues. Between the trimmed V and J ends, which lost 4 bases and 2 bases, there was a span of 12 bases. CDR1 and CDR2 from the germline V gene are SQVTM and ANQGSEA. CDR3 nucleotides: TGCAGCGTTGCGGCAGGGTCGGGCAATCAGCCCCAGCATTTT. This encodes CSVAAGSGNQPQHF.

This clone has only a few counts. The chain recombines TRBV7-6 with TRBJ1-5; a possible D gene is TRBD1 (6 bases). The V end lost 5 bases, the J end lost 2 bases, and 13 bases lay between the germline ends. The CDR3 is 15 residues long. Germline CDR1 is SGHVS and CDR2 is FNYEAQ. CDR3 in DNA: TGTGCCAGCAGCCCCAGGGGCCCCGGCAATCAGCCCCAGCATTTT. This encodes CASSPRGPGNQPQHF.

The gene calls are TRBV11-3 and TRBJ1-3; TRBD1 is a possible D gene (6 bases). V was trimmed by 5 bases and J by 5 bases, leaving 10 bases between them. The germline V gene encodes CDR1 SGHNT and CDR2 YENEEA. CDR3 length: 13 amino acids. DNA of the CDR3: TGTGCCAGCAGCCCGGGACATCGAAACACCATATATTTT. This encodes CASSPGHRNTIYF. The full variable domain, in which reference TRBV11-3 and TRBJ1-3 provide the parts outside the CDR3, is EAGVVQSPRYKIIEKKQPVAFWCNPISGHNTLYWYLQNLGQGPELLIRYENEEAVDDSQLPKDRFSAERLKGVDSTLKIQPAELGDSAVYLCASSPGHRNTIYFGEGSWLTVV.

The chain couples TRBV30 to TRBJ1-1, with D possibly matching TRBD1 (6 bases). Trimming cost V 3 bases and J 6 bases, with 14 bases left between them. The CDR3 sequence is 13 residues long. The germline CDR1 and CDR2 sequences are GTSNPN and SVGIG (reference sequence). CDR3 coding DNA: TGTGCCTGGAGCCTAACCTCAGGGGCTGAAGCTTTCTTT. Translated: CAWSLTSGAEAFF. The full variable domain, in which reference TRBV30 and TRBJ1-1 provide the parts outside the CDR3, is SQTIHQWPATLVQPVGSPLSLECTVEGTSNPNLYWYRQAAGRGLQLLFYSVGIGQISSEVPQNLSASRPQDRQFILSSKKLLLSDSGFYLCAWSLTSGAEAFFGQGTRLTVV.

This chain connects TRBV7-2 to TRBJ1-1; 8 bases map to TRBD1. V shed 3 bases, J shed 5 bases, and the junction held 8 bases outside the gene matches. The CDR3 length is 15 residues. CDR1 SGHTA and CDR2 FQGNSA come from the germline V gene. CDR3 DNA: TGTGCCAGCAGCTTGCAGGGACAGGCGGGGACTGAAGCTTTCTTT. It encodes CASSLQGQAGTEAFF.

The rearrangement links TRBV18 to TRBJ2-1; D may be TRBD2 (5 bases). Trimming removed 2 bases at V and 7 bases at J, with 21 bases between. The CDR3 runs 17 residues. Germline assignment: CDR1 KGHSH and CDR2 LQKENI. The CDR3 DNA follows: TGTGCCAGCTCACCATTGCTAAGGTCGGGGTCGTGGAATGAGCAGTTCTTC. Encoded protein: CASSPLLRSGSWNEQFF.

This rearrangement joins TRBV5-1 to TRBJ1-3; a possible D gene is TRBD1 (5 bases). Trimming cost V 4 bases and J 0 bases, with 14 bases left between them. The germline V gene encodes CDR1 SGHRS and CDR2 YFSETQ. This CDR3 comprises 16 residues. The CDR3 loop reads CASSPYRQTSGNTIYF. The CDR3 DNA is TGCGCCAGCAGCCCGTACAGGCAAACCTCTGGAAACACCATATATTTT.

The CDR3 region is CASSIQAGPRNTYNEQFF. The DNA of the CDR3 is TGTGCCAGCAGCATTCAAGCGGGACCCAGGAACACCTACAATGAGCAGTTCTTC. This chain links TRBV5-4 with TRBJ2-1, with 7 bases matching TRBD2. The CDR3 has 18 amino acids. The V gene end was trimmed by 4 bases and the J gene end by 2 bases; junction bases not matched to a gene: 15. The germline CDR1 and CDR2 sequences are SGHNT and YYREEE (reference sequence). The variable domain in full, completed from reference TRBV5-4 and TRBJ2-1, reads ETGVTQSPTHLIKTRGQQVTLRCSSQSGHNTVSWYQQALGQGPQFIFQYYREEENGRGNFPPRFSGLQFPNYSSELNVNALELDDSALYLCASSIQAGPRNTYNEQFFGPGTRLTVL.

V is TRBV5-1 and J is TRBJ2-1, with TRBD2 matching over 7 bases. CDR3 length equals 14 residues. Germline V gene data show CDR1 as SGHRS and CDR2 as YFSETQ. J lost 8 bases, V lost 0 bases, and 5 bases had no gene match. The CDR3 coding sequence is TGCGCCAGCAGCTTGGAGGCAGGGAGGGATGAGCAGTTCTTC. This sequence encodes CASSLEAGRDEQFF.

The rearrangement joins TRBV19 to TRBJ1-2; no clear D gene. Trimming pared 3 bases from V and 4 bases from J, leaving 12 bases between. Germline CDR1 and CDR2: LNHDA and SQIVND (reference sequence). The CDR3 totals 14 residues. The CDR3 spells CASSMEAYGYGYTF. The CDR3 DNA sequence: TGTGCCAGTAGTATGGAGGCCTATGGCTATGGCTACACCTTC.